These T cell receptor beta chains were read from a single sample in a study of tumor-infiltrating lymphocytes in primary liver carcinoma. TCRdb called the multiplex PCR reads again in MiXCR, with one record for every CDR3 protein. The table includes 30,000 to 35,000 distinct CDR3 sequences, around 80% detected once. The sample was liver tumor tissue from sampling region 5. The receptors here all came from a man aged 40-49 years with primary liver carcinoma and hepatitis B virus infection. CDR3s include the opening cysteine and the closing phenylalanine or tryptophan. A D gene is named only where the DNA matches it firmly. The listing skips clone size in some rows; elsewhere it reads once, few, many or a size class.

J gene: TRBJ2-2; D gene: .; clone size: .; V gene: TRBV4-1; CDR3 length: 14; CDR3 protein: CASSREGNTGELFF; CDR3 DNA: TGCGCCAGCAGCCGAGAGGGTAACACCGGGGAGCTGTTTTTT
J gene: TRBJ1-2; D gene: .; clone size: .; V gene: TRBV12-3/TRBV12-4; CDR3 length: 18; CDR3 protein: CVSSYLRERDDLCYGYAF; CDR3 DNA: TGTGTCAGCAGTTATCTCAGGGAGCGAGACGACCTATGCTATGGCTACGCCTTC
J gene: TRBJ2-5; D gene: .; clone size: .; V gene: TRBV29-1; CDR3 length: 13; CDR3 protein: CIGFTQGMETQYF; CDR3 DNA: TGCATAGGATTCACCCAAGGGATGGAGACCCAGTACTTC
J gene: TRBJ2-3; D gene: TRBD2; clone size: many; V gene: TRBV11-1; CDR3 length: 14; CDR3 protein: CASSLRQRAGESHF; CDR3 DNA: TGTGCCAGCAGCTTAAGGCAACGTGCGGGAGAGTCTCACTTT
J gene: TRBJ2-1; D gene: TRBD2; clone size: .; V gene: TRBV29-1; CDR3 length: 15; CDR3 protein: CSVERSSGSGNEHIF; CDR3 DNA: TGCAGCGTTGAGAGGAGTAGCGGGAGTGGCAATGAGCACATCTTC
J gene: TRBJ2-7; D gene: .; clone size: .; V gene: TRBV6-6; CDR3 length: 14; CDR3 protein: CASSDSGRVFKQNF; CDR3 DNA: TGTGCCAGCAGTGATTCAGGCAGGGTCTTCAAGCAGAACTTC
J gene: TRBJ2-7; D gene: .; clone size: .; V gene: TRBV29-1; CDR3 length: 14; CDR3 protein: CSVGRQVGPYEQYF; CDR3 DNA: TGCAGCGTTGGGAGGCAGGTCGGGCCCTACGAGCAGTACTTC
J gene: TRBJ1-2; D gene: .; clone size: .; V gene: TRBV6-5; CDR3 length: 13; CDR3 protein: CVNTPHSNYGYTF; CDR3 DNA: TGTGTCAACACCCCCCACAGCAACTATGGCTACACCTTC
J gene: TRBJ2-7; D gene: TRBD2; clone size: .; V gene: TRBV5-1; CDR3 length: 15; CDR3 protein: CASTETGGSSYEQYF; CDR3 DNA: TGCGCCAGTACCGAGACTGGCGGGAGCTCCTACGAGCAGTACTTC
J gene: TRBJ2-7; D gene: .; clone size: .; V gene: TRBV4-3; CDR3 length: 14; CDR3 protein: CASSHESSIYEQYF; CDR3 DNA: TGCGCCAGCAGTCATGAAAGCTCCATCTACGAGCAGTACTTC
J gene: TRBJ2-5; D gene: TRBD2; clone size: .; V gene: TRBV5-4; CDR3 length: 17; CDR3 protein: CASSHPRTAGGRETQYF; CDR3 DNA: TGTGCCAGCAGCCATCCCCGCACAGCGGGAGGGAGAGAGACCCAGTACTTC
J gene: TRBJ2-2; D gene: .; clone size: .; V gene: TRBV11-2; CDR3 length: 15; CDR3 protein: CAKSFVRSNTGELFF; CDR3 DNA: TGTGCCAAGAGCTTTGTGAGATCGAACACCGGGGAGCTGTTTTTT
J gene: TRBJ1-5; D gene: .; clone size: .; V gene: TRBV7-9; CDR3 length: 12; CDR3 protein: CARSAHFEPQHF; CDR3 DNA: TGCGCCAGAAGCGCACATTTTGAGCCCCAGCATTTT
J gene: TRBJ1-2; D gene: .; clone size: once; V gene: TRBV28; CDR3 length: 17; CDR3 protein: CASSSRWGDLANYGHTF; CDR3 DNA: TGTGCCAGCAGTTCCCGGTGGGGTGACCTGGCTAACTATGGTCACACCTTC
J gene: TRBJ1-5; D gene: .; clone size: many; V gene: TRBV6-4; CDR3 length: 15; CDR3 protein: CASSDSRYLNQPQHF; CDR3 DNA: TGTGCCAGCAGTGACTCCCGGTATCTAAATCAGCCCCAGCATTTT
J gene: TRBJ2-2; D gene: .; clone size: .; V gene: TRBV20-1; CDR3 length: 13; CDR3 protein: CSARDRLSVELLF; CDR3 DNA: TGCAGTGCTAGAGATCGTCTCAGCGTGGAGCTGCTTTTC
J gene: TRBJ2-7; D gene: .; clone size: .; V gene: TRBV9; CDR3 length: 12; CDR3 protein: CASTVEPGQQYF; CDR3 DNA: TGTGCCAGCACAGTAGAGCCGGGACAGCAGTACTTC
J gene: TRBJ2-5; D gene: TRBD1; clone size: medium-sized; V gene: TRBV4-1; CDR3 length: 14; CDR3 protein: CASSPSGGGETQYF; CDR3 DNA: TGCGCCAGCAGCCCTTCAGGGGGCGGTGAGACCCAGTACTTC
J gene: TRBJ1-1; D gene: .; clone size: .; V gene: TRBV7-6; CDR3 length: 13; CDR3 protein: CASSLSGSSEAFF; CDR3 DNA: TGTGCCAGCAGCTTATCCGGCAGCTCTGAAGCTTTCTTT
J gene: TRBJ2-7; D gene: .; clone size: .; V gene: TRBV12-3/TRBV12-4; CDR3 length: 15; CDR3 protein: CASSSGQRANYEQYF; CDR3 DNA: TGCGCCAGCAGTTCAGGACAGAGGGCCAACTACGAGCAGTACTTC
J gene: TRBJ1-5; D gene: .; clone size: .; V gene: TRBV12-3/TRBV12-4; CDR3 length: 14; CDR3 protein: CASSLDGGNQPQQF; CDR3 DNA: TGTGCCAGCAGTTTAGATGGGGGCAATCAGCCCCAGCAATTT
J gene: TRBJ1-2; D gene: .; clone size: many; V gene: TRBV2; CDR3 length: 15; CDR3 protein: CASREQSVGLYGYTF; CDR3 DNA: TGTGCCAGCAGGGAGCAGTCGGTCGGACTCTATGGCTACACCTTC
J gene: TRBJ2-6; D gene: .; clone size: .; V gene: TRBV10-3; CDR3 length: 15; CDR3 protein: CAISESNSGVNVLTF; CDR3 DNA: TGTGCCATCAGTGAGTCTAACTCTGGGGTCAACGTCCTGACTTTC
J gene: TRBJ1-1; D gene: .; clone size: few; V gene: TRBV18; CDR3 length: 14; CDR3 protein: CASSPLDGNTEAFF; CDR3 DNA: TGTGCCAGCTCACCACTGGACGGGAACACTGAAGCTTTCTTT
J gene: TRBJ2-1; D gene: TRBD2; clone size: .; V gene: TRBV10-2; CDR3 length: 17; CDR3 protein: CANSEALLAGGVNAQFF; CDR3 DNA: TGCGCCAACAGTGAGGCGCTACTAGCGGGAGGTGTCAATGCGCAGTTTTTC
J gene: TRBJ2-7; D gene: TRBD2; clone size: .; V gene: TRBV6-1; CDR3 length: 14; CDR3 protein: CASNHAGVGHERYF; CDR3 DNA: TGTGCCAGCAATCATGCGGGAGTTGGGCACGAGCGGTACTTC
J gene: TRBJ1-4; D gene: .; clone size: many; V gene: TRBV6-5; CDR3 length: 15; CDR3 protein: CASSYRDGPNEKLFF; CDR3 DNA: TGTGCCAGCAGTTATCGGGACGGACCCAATGAAAAACTGTTTTTT
J gene: TRBJ2-7; D gene: .; clone size: .; V gene: TRBV10-3; CDR3 length: 15; CDR3 protein: CAISVITLRIYEQYF; CDR3 DNA: TGTGCCATCAGTGTGATCACGTTAAGGATTTACGAGCAGTACTTC
J gene: TRBJ1-1; D gene: .; clone size: .; V gene: TRBV6-2/TRBV6-3; CDR3 length: 13; CDR3 protein: CGNSYSTGTEAFF; CDR3 DNA: TGTGGCAACAGTTACTCTACGGGAACTGAAGCTTTCTTT
J gene: TRBJ2-3; D gene: .; clone size: many; V gene: TRBV12-5; CDR3 length: 14; CDR3 protein: CASGPAGSTDTQYF; CDR3 DNA: TGTGCTAGTGGCCCTGCGGGCAGCACAGATACGCAGTATTTT
J gene: TRBJ1-3; D gene: .; clone size: few; V gene: TRBV6-1; CDR3 length: 14; CDR3 protein: CAILAGDSGNTIYF; CDR3 DNA: TGTGCCATCCTCGCGGGCGACTCTGGAAACACCATATATTTT
J gene: TRBJ1-2; D gene: .; clone size: few; V gene: TRBV29-1; CDR3 length: 13; CDR3 protein: CNVEGGPMHGYTF; CDR3 DNA: TGCAACGTTGAGGGGGGTCCAATGCATGGCTACACCTTC
J gene: TRBJ2-7; D gene: .; clone size: .; V gene: TRBV30; CDR3 length: 12; CDR3 protein: CAWSVWRGDRYF; CDR3 DNA: TGTGCCTGGAGTGTATGGAGGGGCGACCGGTACTTC
J gene: TRBJ2-2; D gene: .; clone size: .; V gene: TRBV11-1; CDR3 length: 14; CDR3 protein: CASSFTWVTLELFF; CDR3 DNA: TGTGCCAGCAGCTTTACATGGGTTACCCTGGAGCTGTTTTTT
J gene: TRBJ2-7; D gene: .; clone size: many; V gene: TRBV28; CDR3 length: 13; CDR3 protein: CASSQDSSYEQYF; CDR3 DNA: TGTGCCAGCAGTCAGGACAGTTCCTACGAGCAGTACTTC
J gene: TRBJ2-3; D gene: .; clone size: many; V gene: TRBV11-2; CDR3 length: 17; CDR3 protein: CASSLEVRSSSTDTQYF; CDR3 DNA: TGTGCCAGCAGCTTAGAGGTGAGGTCGTCTAGCACAGATACGCAGTATTTT
J gene: TRBJ2-7; D gene: .; clone size: .; V gene: TRBV10-3; CDR3 length: 15; CDR3 protein: CAISEGLATLSEQYF; CDR3 DNA: TGTGCCATCAGCGAAGGGCTAGCGACCCTCTCCGAGCAATACTTC
J gene: TRBJ2-5; D gene: .; clone size: .; V gene: TRBV12-3/TRBV12-4; CDR3 length: 13; CDR3 protein: CTSSLSVGGTQYF; CDR3 DNA: TGTACTAGCAGTTTATCGGTTGGGGGGACCCAGTACTTC
J gene: TRBJ2-7; D gene: TRBD2; clone size: .; V gene: TRBV5-4; CDR3 length: 15; CDR3 protein: CASSLDRGSLYKQYF; CDR3 DNA: TGTGCCAGCAGCTTGGATCGCGGGAGTCTCTACAAGCAATACTTC
J gene: TRBJ2-3; D gene: .; clone size: .; V gene: TRBV10-3; CDR3 length: 13; CDR3 protein: CASRLLSTDTQYF; CDR3 DNA: TGTGCTTCGCGCCTTCTGTCGACAGATACGCAGTATTTT
J gene: TRBJ1-1; D gene: .; clone size: many; V gene: TRBV28; CDR3 length: 11; CDR3 protein: CASLVRTEAFF; CDR3 DNA: TGTGCCAGTCTGGTACGCACTGAAGCTTTCTTT